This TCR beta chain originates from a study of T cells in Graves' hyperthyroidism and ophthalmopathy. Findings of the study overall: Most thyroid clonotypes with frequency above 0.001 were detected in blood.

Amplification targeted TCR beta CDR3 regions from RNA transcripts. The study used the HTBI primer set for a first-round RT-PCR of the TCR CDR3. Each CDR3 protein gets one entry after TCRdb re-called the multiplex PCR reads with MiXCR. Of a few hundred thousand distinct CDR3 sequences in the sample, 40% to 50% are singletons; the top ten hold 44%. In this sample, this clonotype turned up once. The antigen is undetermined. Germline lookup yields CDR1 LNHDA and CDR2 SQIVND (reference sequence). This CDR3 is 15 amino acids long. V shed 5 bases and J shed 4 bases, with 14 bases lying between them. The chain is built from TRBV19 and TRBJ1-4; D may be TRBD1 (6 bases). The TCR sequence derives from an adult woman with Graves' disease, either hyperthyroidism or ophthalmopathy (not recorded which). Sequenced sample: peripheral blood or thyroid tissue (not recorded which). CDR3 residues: CASSGLGQLNEKLFF. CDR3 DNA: TGTGCCAGTAGTGGACTAGGACAGCTTAATGAAAAACTGTTTTTT.